This TCR beta chain is drawn from a study of graft-versus-host responses after intestinal transplantation. In the study overall: Anti-thymocyte globulin induction preceded about three years of tacrolimus and steroid maintenance in all recipients.

In regard to this clone: Its target is not known.

The germline gives CDR1 MNHEY, CDR2 SMNVEV (reference sequence). This CDR3 has 15 residues. V was trimmed by 8 bases and J by 4 bases, leaving 18 bases between them. Repertoires were generated with immunoSEQ multiplex PCR, while TCRdb's copy carries only in-frame clones and drops some. The sample records over 65,000 clones, about 91% being singletons. The receptor was derived from a human donor who was the organ donor for an intestinal transplant. The chain joins TRBV27 to TRBJ1-5; TRBD1 might be the D (6 bases). This material consisted of unstimulated CD8+ T cells sorted from spleen or lymph node cells, taken before transplant. This chain's CDR3 is CASRDTSRGNQPQHF. CDR3 sequence (DNA): TGTGCCAGCCGGGACACATCAAGGGGTAATCAGCCCCAGCATTTT.